These 15 T cell receptor beta chains share one sample of origin, sequenced in a study of T cell changes during pregnancy in multiple sclerosis. Assay used: immunoSEQ multiplex PCR; TCRdb lists only in-frame clones, some missing. Among 69,000 or so clones listed, approximately 92% were seen once. The sequences come from peripheral blood, collected in the third trimester of pregnancy. These receptors originate from a female donor in good health, enrolled as a control in a pregnancy study.

This clone has a single count. The rearrangement uses TRBV29-1 and TRBJ2-5; TRBD1 matches at 7 bases. J lost 9 bases, V lost 2 bases, and 6 bases had no gene match. CDR3 length: 12 amino acids. Germline CDR1 reads SQVTM; CDR2 reads ANQGSEA. CDR3 DNA: TGCAGCGTTGAAAGGGACAGCGAGGCCCAGTACTTC. Its protein is CSVERDSEAQYF.

The chain has TRBV19 and TRBJ2-3; 9 bases are shared with TRBD1. CDR1 LNHDA and CDR2 SQIVND come from the germline V gene (reference sequence). The CDR3 spans 14 residues. J gave up 4 bases and V 5 bases, and 4 bases lay outside the gene matches. The CDR3 is CASSLDRGADTQYF. In nucleotides, the CDR3 is TGTGCCAGTAGTTTGGACAGGGGCGCAGATACGCAGTATTTT.

The chain is built from TRBV2 and TRBJ1-1; weak D call: TRBD1 (5 bases). V gave up 0 bases and J gave up 7 bases, with 12 bases separating them. This CDR3 region has 14 residues. From germline, CDR1 is SNHLY and CDR2 FYNNEI. CDR3 in DNA: TGTGCCAGCAGTGAAGCGCGTTCGGGGGTTGAAGCTTTCTTT. It translates to CASSEARSGVEAFF.

V is TRBV4-1 and J is TRBJ1-1; D is perhaps TRBD1 (6 bases). CDR1 is MGHRA and CDR2 is YSYEKL in the germline V gene. The CDR3 is 13 residues long. V lost 6 bases to trimming and J lost 8 bases, with 16 bases between them. The CDR3 bases are TGCGCCAGCAGTCGCGAACTCAGGGGCGAAGCTTTCTTT. Protein product: CASSRELRGEAFF.

A few counts support this clone. The rearrangement joins TRBV6-4 to TRBJ2-3, with 11 bases fitting TRBD2. The V and J ends lost 0 bases and 4 bases, in that order; junction bases with no gene match: 0. The CDR3 contains 15 residues. CDR1 and CDR2 from the germline V gene are MRHNA and SNTAGT. CDR3 bases: TGTGCCAGCAGTGACTCTAGCGGGGGGGCAGATACGCAGTATTTT. Its translation: CASSDSSGGADTQYF.

V and J are TRBV2 and TRBJ2-3; 11 bases map to TRBD2. Germline V lookup: CDR1 SNHLY, CDR2 FYNNEI. The CDR3 sequence is 13 residues long. The V segment lost 10 bases and the J segment 6 bases; nucleotides outside the gene matches: 6. CDR3 coding DNA: TGTGCCAAAGGGACTAGCGGAGGGGATACGCAGTATTTT. Amino acid sequence: CAKGTSGGDTQYF.

V gene TRBV4-1 combines with J gene TRBJ2-4; TRBD2 is a possible D gene (6 bases). V lost 3 bases, J lost 1 base, and 16 bases lay in between. Germline CDR1 is MGHRA and CDR2 is YSYEKL. The CDR3 consists of 17 residues. Here the CDR3 DNA reads TGCGCCAGCAGCCAGACCCCGGGAGAGCTGGCCAAAAACATTCAGTACTTC. Residues: CASSQTPGELAKNIQYF.

The V gene is TRBV6-5, the J gene TRBJ1-1, with TRBD1 identical over 7 bases. J was trimmed by 0 bases and V by 6 bases; bases with no gene match: 7. The germline V gene encodes CDR1 MNHEY and CDR2 SVGAGI. The CDR3 consists of 15 residues. This chain's CDR3 is CASSRLGGMNTEAFF. The CDR3 bases are TGTGCCAGCAGCCGACTAGGGGGCATGAACACTGAAGCTTTCTTT.

This clone was seen just once. This sequence joins TRBV5-1 and TRBJ2-3; 10 bases fit TRBD2. This CDR3 is 17 amino acids long. V gave up 4 bases and J gave up 4 bases; unmatched junction bases: 12. The V gene's germline CDR1 is SGHRS and CDR2 YFSETQ. CDR3 sequence: CASSRASGRAGADTQYF. The CDR3 DNA reads as TGCGCCAGCAGCCGAGCCAGCGGGAGGGCCGGGGCAGATACGCAGTATTTT.

This chain joins TRBV15 and TRBJ1-4; possibly TRBD1 for D (5 bases). V lost 1 base and J 7 bases, leaving 13 bases between the germline ends. The CDR3 contains 15 residues. Per the germline V gene, CDR1 is LNHNV and CDR2 is YYDKDF (reference sequence). The CDR3 DNA reads TGTGCCACCAGCAGAGGGGACTCCGAGAGTGAAAAACTGTTTTTT. Residues: CATSRGDSESEKLFF.

This clone was seen a few times. The chain carries TRBV6-1 and TRBJ2-5; 11 positions match TRBD2. The CDR3 has 19 residues. The trim removed 1 base at V and 0 bases at J, leaving 10 bases unmatched. Germline assignment: CDR1 MNHNS and CDR2 SASEGT. The CDR3 bases are TGTGCCAGCAGTGAAGGGCTAGCGGGGGGCCACGGGTACCAAGAGACCCAGTACTTC. Protein product: CASSEGLAGGHGYQETQYF.

This sequence joins TRBV5-1 and TRBJ2-1; 8 bases line up with TRBD2. There are 14 residues in the CDR3. Per the germline V gene, CDR1 is SGHRS and CDR2 is YFSETQ. The V gene end was trimmed by 7 bases and the J gene end by 7 bases; junction bases not matched to a gene: 10. The CDR3 sequence is CASAGSGGTNEQFF. The CDR3 DNA reads as TGCGCCAGCGCTGGGAGCGGGGGTACGAATGAGCAGTTCTTC.

The CDR3 here is CASSSSGTQNNEQFF. CDR3 nucleotide sequence: TGTGCCAGCAGTTCCTCCGGGACACAGAACAATGAGCAGTTCTTC. The chain recombines TRBV28 with TRBJ2-1; a weak D match, TRBD1 (6 bases). In germline, CDR1 is MDHEN, CDR2 SYDVKM. The CDR3 runs 15 residues. V was clipped by 4 bases and J by 5 bases, with 15 bases between them. Looking up the rest from reference TRBV28 and TRBJ2-1 gives the full variable domain: DVKVTQSSRYLVKRTGEKVFLECVQDMDHENMFWYRQDPGLGLRLIYFSYDVKMKEKGDIPEGYSVSREKKERFSLILESASTNQTSMYLCASSSSGTQNNEQFFGPGTRLTVL.

This rearrangement joins TRBV6-5 to TRBJ2-1; TRBD1 matches 7 bases. V was clipped by 0 bases and J by 4 bases; unmatched bases: 6. CDR1 is MNHEY and CDR2 is SVGAGI in the germline V gene. The CDR3 contains 16 residues. CDR3: CASSYSGQAIYNEQFF. The CDR3 bases are TGTGCCAGCAGTTACTCAGGACAGGCGATTTACAATGAGCAGTTCTTC.

The V call is TRBV10-3, the J call TRBJ2-7, with 9 nucleotides matching TRBD1. This CDR3 spans 14 amino acids. Germline V lookup: CDR1 ENHRY, CDR2 SYGVKD. The trim removed 10 bases at V and 6 bases at J, leaving 13 bases unmatched. This CDR3 is CATTGGDKVFEQYF. The DNA for the CDR3 is TGTGCCACGACAGGGGGGGATAAAGTTTTCGAGCAGTACTTC.